A selection of T cell receptor beta chains follows, all from one sample in a study of CD8 T cells in Susac syndrome. TCRdb re-analysed the immunoSEQ multiplex PCR reads in MiXCR, keeping a single row per CDR3 protein. The top ten clones hold more than 0.08% of a sample with approximately 180,000 distinct CDR3 sequences, about 93% of them seen once. The sequenced material came from CD4+ T cells from PBMCs. The receptors were sampled from a human donor with multiple sclerosis. CDR3s include the opening cysteine and the closing phenylalanine or tryptophan. Some rows mark clone size as missing; the rest say once, few, many or name a class of expanded clone.

TRBJ2-7 | once | TRBV15 | CATSREGEGYEQYF
TRBJ2-7 | NA | TRBV7-2 | CASSLKGRQQFYF
TRBJ2-6 | NA | TRBV6-1 | CASSEHRGANVLTF
TRBJ2-1 | NA | TRBV9 | CASSVTTGTGLAYNEQFF
TRBJ2-2 | NA | TRBV12-3/TRBV12-4 | CASRSSGLANTGELFF
TRBJ2-7 | NA | TRBV3-1 | CASSRGDYEQYF
TRBJ2-1 | NA | TRBV4-1 | CASSHSLGERDHEQFF
TRBJ2-5 | NA | TRBV4-3 | CASSQGGQETQYF
TRBJ2-7 | NA | TRBV2 | CASGEQGSGGYEQYF
TRBJ2-5 | NA | TRBV2 | CASSEVRTSGRVGETQYF
TRBJ1-5 | NA | TRBV20-1 | CSARGGASNQPQHF
TRBJ2-3 | NA | TRBV20-1 | CSARGAGLAGSTDTQYF
TRBJ2-2 | NA | TRBV2 | CASSGTVFPGELFF
TRBJ2-1 | once | TRBV29-1 | CSVEVYRGVPSSYNEQFF
TRBJ2-6 | few | TRBV7-3 | CASSFTGFGANVLTF
TRBJ1-5 | NA | TRBV16 | CASSQGGARGQPQHF
TRBJ2-1 | NA | TRBV11-2 | CASSSQPGLSSYNEQFF
TRBJ2-2 | NA | TRBV7-2 | CASSFRSQGMMNTGELFF
TRBJ1-5 | once | TRBV28 | CASSFWSAGNQPQHF
TRBJ2-5 | NA | TRBV5-1 | CASSPGGTGHQETQYF
TRBJ1-6 | NA | TRBV28 | CASSSGGLQGSNSPLHF
TRBJ2-5 | NA | TRBV12-3/TRBV12-4 | CASSPFWRGNQETQYF
TRBJ1-4 | NA | TRBV29-1 | CSAGLRDSALEKLFF
TRBJ1-1 | few | TRBV6-5 | CASSQGTEAFF
TRBJ2-6 | NA | TRBV30 | CARTRPGANVLTF
TRBJ1-4 | NA | TRBV30 | CAWSEPQGAGEKLFF
TRBJ1-6 | NA | TRBV7-9 | CASSLSPSYNSPLHF
TRBJ2-7 | NA | TRBV28 | CASSPPDTYEQYF
TRBJ1-5 | NA | TRBV7-8 | CASSPGTGFNQPQHF
TRBJ2-1 | few | TRBV5-1 | CASSLGNSGGANEQFF
TRBJ1-2 | NA | TRBV28 | CASSLQGLGYTF
TRBJ2-5 | NA | TRBV5-1 | CASSSSSGRALETQYF
TRBJ2-3 | once | TRBV20-1 | CSARVPGTDTQYF
TRBJ2-5 | NA | TRBV9 | CASSVASGREAQYF
TRBJ1-2 | NA | TRBV7-2 | CASSLASRGDGYTF
TRBJ1-2 | NA | TRBV20-1 | CSAEGGPGHFYGYTF
TRBJ1-3 | NA | TRBV11-1 | CASSRQGVDTIYF
TRBJ1-3 | NA | TRBV20-1 | CSARDLGGSGNTIYF
TRBJ2-1 | NA | TRBV7-2 | CAATAAGSWNEQFF
TRBJ2-3 | NA | TRBV19 | CASTGRAGDTQYF
TRBJ2-5 | few | TRBV5-1 | CASSLGLQETQYF
TRBJ1-3 | NA | TRBV12-3/TRBV12-4 | CASIPWTEHPTLTSSGNTIYF
TRBJ2-1 | NA | TRBV2 | CASRGDSYNEQFF
TRBJ2-7 | NA | TRBV18 | CASSPQPAPSYEQYF
TRBJ1-5 | NA | TRBV12-3/TRBV12-4 | CAGGQGPNQPQHF
TRBJ2-5 | NA | TRBV5-6 | CASSFSDRKETQYF
TRBJ2-3 | once | TRBV4-2 | CASSQVKIAPDTQYF
TRBJ2-7 | few | TRBV5-1 | CARKTGFEQYF
TRBJ2-7 | NA | TRBV7-2 | CASSLKAGNEQYF
TRBJ2-7 | NA | TRBV10-3 | CAISEGKGVEQYF
TRBJ1-6 | NA | TRBV27 | CASSLWDPGSPLHF
TRBJ2-5 | NA | TRBV20-1 | CSAQLASGNQETQYF
TRBJ2-7 | NA | TRBV5-6 | CASSIQGLAGYEQYF
TRBJ1-5 | NA | TRBV28 | CATTPRRAQVNQPQHF
TRBJ1-1 | NA | TRBV20-1 | CSARAGGGSTEAFF
TRBJ1-4 | NA | TRBV12-3/TRBV12-4 | CASSLSGGKLFF
TRBJ1-2 | NA | TRBV12-3/TRBV12-4 | CASSEDRGLGYTF
TRBJ2-5 | NA | TRBV5-6 | CASSLGGGRTHRETQYF
TRBJ1-5 | NA | TRBV27 | CASSLSRTGNNQPQHF
TRBJ1-1 | NA | TRBV19 | CASSIRGATGTTEAFF